A single TCR beta chain is shown here with its context. In the source study's methods: Scientists estimated how many nucleated cells there were by amplifying reference gene primers. Data came from immunoSEQ multiplex PCR; TCRdb stores just in-frame clones and leaves some out. The V and J calls and clone size come from that table; D and trimming were worked out from the DNA. The data contain a few hundred thousand clones, over 70% of them singletons. This sample stems from a study of blood T cell repertoires in COVID-19. Germline V gene data show CDR1 as MDHEN and CDR2 as SYDVKM. V dropped 4 bases and J dropped 7 bases, with 13 bases sitting between them. This CDR3 has 13 amino acids.

The sequencing sample was made of peripheral blood. The receptor was isolated from a human donor in a cohort sampled during active COVID-19. V and J are TRBV28 and TRBJ1-1; D is ambiguous. The CDR3 spells CASSSLPRHEAFF. CDR3 nucleotides: TGTGCCAGCAGTTCCCTACCGCGTCATGAAGCTTTCTTT.